What follows are 25 T cell receptor beta chains derived from one specimen sequenced in a study of post-analysis software for immune sequencing data. Study-wide points: Compared with controls, patients had more of roughly five TRBV segments, including TRBV5-6, TRBV5-1 and TRBV20-1.

Their cognate antigens are unknown. Tagging with unique molecular identifiers was a feature of the TCR beta cDNA libraries. MiXCR, applied by TCRdb to the PCR reads, yields one record per CDR3 protein. The table lists 500,000 to 600,000 distinct CDR3 sequences, 44% of them singletons. Source material: blood. The receptors were gathered from a girl aged 10 to 17 with multiple sclerosis.

In its sample, this clonotype was seen a few times. V gene TRBV5-1 combines with J gene TRBJ2-1, with TRBD2 matching 13 bases. The length of the CDR3 is 19 residues. After removal of 0 bases from V and 9 bases from J, the junction contained 15 bases not matched to a gene. Germline assignment: CDR1 SGHRS and CDR2 YFSETQ. Here the CDR3 reads CASSLGTSGGASGFGEQFF. For the CDR3, the DNA is TGCGCCAGCAGCTTGGGTACTAGCGGGGGGGCCTCCGGGTTCGGTGAGCAGTTCTTC.

This clonotype was observed once. Here the CDR3 DNA reads TGTGCCAGCAGTCCCACGCCGACAGGCAGGAGTGAAAAACTGTTTTTT. Protein sequence: CASSPTPTGRSEKLFF. The chain uses TRBV12-3 or TRBV12-4 and TRBJ1-4; weak D call: TRBD1 (6 bases). With 5 bases removed from V and 7 bases from J, the gap between germline ends came to 20 bases. The CDR3 consists of 16 residues.

The V gene is TRBV4-1, the J gene TRBJ2-1; tentatively, D is TRBD2 (5 bases). This CDR3 spans 17 amino acids. Trimming took off 4 bases at V and 6 bases at J, with 22 bases between the two ends. CDR1 MGHRA and CDR2 YSYEKL come from the germline V gene. The DNA for the CDR3 is TGCGCCAGCAGCCCATTTGGTGGAGGCCTCGGAGGCAATGAGCAGTTCTTC. This encodes CASSPFGGGLGGNEQFF.

The CDR3 is CSALQGFSEQYF. The DNA for the CDR3 is TGCAGTGCTTTACAGGGATTTAGCGAGCAGTACTTC. The genes are TRBV20-1 and TRBJ2-7; D may be TRBD1 (6 bases). The CDR3 is 12 amino acids. Trimming took 5 bases from V and 6 from J, leaving 14 bases between them. Germline-derived CDR1 and CDR2 are DFQATT and SNEGSKA (reference sequence).

A note on this clonotype: The junction shows a germline mismatch at one end, possibly a read error. V and J are TRBV7-7 and TRBJ2-1; TRBD2 agrees at 7 bases. CDR1 is SSHAT and CDR2 is FNYEAQ in the germline V gene (reference sequence). The CDR3 length is 13 residues. CDR3 sequence reads: CASSHGLEREQFF. The CDR3 DNA reads as TGTGCTAGCAGCCACGGACTAGAGAGGGAGCAGTTCTTC.

The chain employs TRBV6-5 and TRBJ1-1; D gene uncertain. Deletions cut 5 bases from V and 4 bases from J, with 17 bases between. The CDR3 has 15 residues. The germline CDR1 and CDR2 sequences are MNHEY and SVGAGI. The CDR3 bases are TGTGCCAGCAGTCCTAAGAACTGGGAGATCACTGAAGCTTTCTTT. Its protein product is CASSPKNWEITEAFF.

The gene calls are TRBV4-1 and TRBJ2-2, with D possibly called TRBD1 or TRBD2 (7 bases each). V gave up 2 bases and J gave up 3 bases, with 16 bases separating them. The CDR3 sequence is 17 residues long. Looked up from germline, CDR1 is MGHRA and CDR2 is YSYEKL. CDR3 amino acids: CASSQFSGGDYTGELFF. CDR3 sequence (DNA): TGCGCCAGCAGCCAATTTTCAGGGGGGGATTACACCGGGGAGCTGTTTTTT.

The chain links TRBV6-5 to TRBJ2-3; possible D gene TRBD2, 6 bases. The CDR3 runs 16 residues. V shed 1 base and J shed 1 base, with 12 bases lying between them. Germline V gene sequence: CDR1 MNHEY, CDR2 SVGAGI. The CDR3 DNA sequence: TGTGCCAGCAGTTACTTTTCGGGAGAAGGCACAGATACGCAGTATTTT. This gives the protein CASSYFSGEGTDTQYF.

This clonotype was counted a few times. The chain employs TRBV6-5 and TRBJ2-1; D is uncertain. Germline V lookup: CDR1 MNHEY, CDR2 SVGAGI. V shed 2 bases and J shed 8 bases, with 25 bases lying between them. The CDR3 runs to 18 residues. The CDR3 region is CASSYRHRRASLNYEQFF. The CDR3 region has the DNA TGTGCCAGCAGTTACAGGCACAGACGGGCATCCCTCAATTATGAGCAGTTCTTC.

This clonotype appeared a few times. The V call is TRBV7-9, the J call TRBJ2-7; maybe TRBD2 (6 bases). V lost 3 bases and J 3 bases, leaving 12 bases between the germline ends. The germline V gene encodes CDR1 SEHNR and CDR2 FQNEAQ (reference sequence). The CDR3 spans 14 residues. This CDR3 reads CASSLRGEDYEQYF. The CDR3 coding sequence is TGTGCCAGCAGCTTGAGAGGGGAGGACTACGAGCAGTACTTC.

V is TRBV12-3 or TRBV12-4 and J is TRBJ1-5, with 8 bases aligning to TRBD1. This CDR3 contains 15 residues. V trimming: 4 bases; J trimming: 3 bases; junction bases outside the gene matches: 5. The CDR3 bases are TGTGCCAGCAGTTATACAGGGGGTCACAATCAGCCCCAGCATTTT. This sequence encodes CASSYTGGHNQPQHF.

The chain combines TRBV29-1 with TRBJ2-1, with 7 bases that match TRBD2. V shed 2 bases and J 6 bases; nucleotides not matched to a gene: 10. The CDR3 consists of 15 residues. Looked up from germline, CDR1 is SQVTM and CDR2 is ANQGSEA. Here the CDR3 reads CSVERGTGGPNEQFF. The CDR3 DNA reads as TGCAGCGTTGAAAGGGGAACGGGGGGTCCCAATGAGCAGTTCTTC.

A few counts support this clonotype. The chain employs TRBV7-9 and TRBJ2-1; D call uncertain. V lost 0 bases and J 8 bases, leaving 5 bases between the germline ends. The CDR3 is 12 amino acids. Germline CDR1 is SEHNR and CDR2 is FQNEAQ (reference sequence). The CDR3 bases are TGTGCCAGCAGCTTAGCGAAGGATGAGCAGTTCTTC. Protein sequence: CASSLAKDEQFF.

This clonotype has more than one count but fewer than ten. The genes are TRBV4-2 and TRBJ1-1; a weak D match, TRBD1 (5 bases). V was cut by 4 bases and J by 4 bases, with 10 bases left in between. Germline CDR1 and CDR2: LGHNA and YNFKEQ. The CDR3 runs to 13 residues. CDR3 in DNA: TGTGCCAGCAGCCCTCCAGGGCCCACTGAAGCTTTCTTT. Its protein is CASSPPGPTEAFF.

As for this clonotype: At one end the junction does not follow the germline gene, possibly because of a read error. The genes are TRBV6-1 and TRBJ1-2, with 7 bases aligning to TRBD1. The CDR3 extends over 13 amino acids. Germline CDR1 reads MNHNS; CDR2 reads SASEGT. The CDR3 region has the DNA TGTGCCAGCAGTGGGAGACAGGGCTATGGCTGCACCTTC. As protein: CASSGRQGYGCTF.

V is TRBV5-1 and J is TRBJ1-5; maybe TRBD1 (5 bases). In germline, CDR1 is SGHRS, CDR2 YFSETQ. V was clipped by 0 bases and J by 7 bases, with 11 bases between them. The CDR3 extends over 14 amino acids. In DNA, the CDR3 is TGCGCCAGCAGCTTGGCCGGGGGTCTCCAGCCCCAGCATTTT. Its protein product is CASSLAGGLQPQHF.

This chain uses TRBV12-3 or TRBV12-4 with TRBJ2-5; D is uncertain. The ends were cut back, 3 bases at V and 3 bases at J, with 17 bases in the middle. The CDR3 is 16 residues long. The CDR3: CASSFLTRASKETQYF. The CDR3 region has the DNA TGTGCCAGCAGTTTTCTTACACGGGCCTCTAAAGAGACCCAGTACTTC.

This clonotype was counted only a few times. V usage is TRBV7-8 and J usage is TRBJ2-1; D call uncertain. Germline lookup yields CDR1 SGHVS and CDR2 FQNEAQ. Trimming stripped 5 bases from V and 9 bases from J, with 26 bases between. This CDR3 spans 17 amino acids. CDR3 loop: CASSPRLQRLSLAEQFF. CDR3 nucleotides: TGTGCCAGCAGCCCCCGTCTACAGAGACTCTCACTTGCTGAGCAGTTCTTC.

This clonotype was seen just once. The V call is TRBV9, the J call TRBJ2-3; 12 nucleotides agree with TRBD2. The V and J ends lost 4 bases and 6 bases, in that order; junction bases with no gene match: 9. Looked up from germline, CDR1 is SGDLS and CDR2 is YYNGEE. This CDR3 contains 16 residues. The CDR3 loop reads CASSLWTSGMGDTQYF. CDR3 sequence (DNA): TGTGCCAGCAGCCTCTGGACTAGCGGGATGGGGGATACGCAGTATTTT.

This chain uses TRBV18 with TRBJ2-1, with TRBD1 matching over 10 bases. Unmatched junction bases numbered 8, after V lost 6 bases and J lost 6 bases. This CDR3 comprises 15 residues. CDR1 and CDR2 (germline): KGHSH, LQKENI. The CDR3 region is CASSPGTGAANEQFF. CDR3 bases: TGTGCCAGCTCCCCCGGGACAGGGGCGGCCAATGAGCAGTTCTTC.

The J gene is TRBJ2-3, the V gene TRBV6-1; 8 bases align to TRBD2. CDR3 length equals 14 residues. V lost 9 bases and J lost 5; bases outside the gene matches: 10. Germline CDR1 reads MNHNS; CDR2 reads SASEGT. Here the CDR3 DNA reads TGTGCCAGTTCCCTGGGACTAGAGATAGATACGCAGTATTTT. It translates to CASSLGLEIDTQYF.

CDR3 nucleotides: TGTGCCATCAGTGACGGGGCGCTATCGGAGACCCAGTACTTC. It encodes CAISDGALSETQYF. The genes are TRBV10-3 and TRBJ2-5; D may correspond to TRBD1 or TRBD2 (5 bases each). V shed 3 bases and J shed 5 bases, with 13 bases lying between them. CDR3 length: 14 amino acids. Germline V lookup: CDR1 ENHRY, CDR2 SYGVKD.

The chain is built from TRBV6-5 and TRBJ2-3, with 9 bases matching TRBD2. CDR3 length: 16 amino acids. Germline trimming cut 6 bases from V and 1 base from J; bases unmatched to any gene: 8. The germline gives CDR1 MNHEY, CDR2 SVGAGI. Here the CDR3 DNA reads TGTGCCAGCAGCCCACTAGCGGGTGGTGGCACAGATACGCAGTATTTT. Translating gives CASSPLAGGGTDTQYF.

The chain carries TRBV20-1 and TRBJ1-2; D is unclear. Trimming shortened V by 0 bases and J by 4 bases, and 12 bases separated the two germline ends. CDR3 size: 14 residues. Germline V gives CDR1 DFQATT, CDR2 SNEGSKA (reference sequence). In nucleotides, the CDR3 is TGCAGTGCTAGAGATCCGGGATCCATCTATGGCTACACCTTC. Protein: CSARDPGSIYGYTF.

The table lists this clonotype with a few counts. V gene TRBV7-2 combines with J gene TRBJ1-1, with D hard to call. Trimming shortened V by 1 base and J by 7 bases, and 10 bases separated the two germline ends. The V gene's germline CDR1 is SGHTA and CDR2 FQGNSA. This CDR3 contains 13 residues. The CDR3 DNA sequence: TGTGCCAGCAGCTTAGTCAGGAGTGGTGAAGCTTTCTTT. Translated: CASSLVRSGEAFF. Using reference TRBV7-2 and TRBJ1-1 for the parts outside the CDR3, the full variable domain is GAGVSQSPSNKVTEKGKDVELRCDPISGHTALYWYRQSLGQGLEFLIYFQGNSAPDKSGLPSDRFSAERTGGSVSTLTIQRTQQEDSAVYLCASSLVRSGEAFFGQGTRLTVV.